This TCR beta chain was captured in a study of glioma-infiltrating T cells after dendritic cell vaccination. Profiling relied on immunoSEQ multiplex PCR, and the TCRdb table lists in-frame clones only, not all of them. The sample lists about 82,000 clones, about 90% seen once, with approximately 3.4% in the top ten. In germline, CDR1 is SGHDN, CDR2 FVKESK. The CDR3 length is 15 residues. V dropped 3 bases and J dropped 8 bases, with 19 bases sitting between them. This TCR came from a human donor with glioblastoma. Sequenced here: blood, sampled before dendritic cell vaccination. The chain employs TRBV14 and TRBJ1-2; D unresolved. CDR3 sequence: CASSHGIWGTRGYTF. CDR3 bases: TGTGCCAGCAGCCATGGGATCTGGGGAACTAGGGGCTACACCTTC.